The 30 T cell receptor beta chains listed next were all sequenced from one sample in a study of post-analysis software for immune sequencing data (dated by TCRdb to between 2015 and 2017). Study-wide findings and limitations: Patients showed significantly higher frequencies than controls for a handful of TRBV segments, among them TRBV5-6, TRBV5-1 and TRBV20-1.

Their cognate antigens are unknown. Library generation was performed with PCR. The instrument given in TCRdb is Illumina HiSeq 2500. To reduce PCR and sequencing biases, unique molecular identifiers were incorporated into the TCR beta cDNA libraries. The public reads were run again by TCRdb, first through fastp at Q25 and then through MiXCR, and only productive beta chains were kept. Identical CDR3 protein sequences are pooled into one entry, listed with their most common genes and DNA. The sample table contains 450,000 or so distinct CDR3 sequences; only one count was recorded for roughly 45% of them. The ten most abundant clones make up over 10% of the sample. The source material was blood. The source of these receptors is a girl under 18 with multiple sclerosis.

This clonotype was seen more than once but under ten times. The CDR3 protein is CASSEALGLADNEQFF. The CDR3 coding sequence is TGTGCCAGCAGTGAAGCGCTTGGACTAGCGGACAATGAGCAGTTCTTC. The V gene is TRBV2, the J gene TRBJ2-1, with TRBD2 matching over 10 bases. Germline V lookup: CDR1 SNHLY, CDR2 FYNNEI. Trimming at V came to 0 bases and at J to 5 bases, leaving 4 bases not matched to a gene. This CDR3 comprises 16 residues.

Comments on this clonotype: An end of the junction does not agree with germline; a read error may underlie this. The rearrangement uses TRBV5-1 and TRBJ1-5; D may be TRBD1 (5 bases). CDR1 and CDR2 from the germline V gene are SGHRS and YFSETQ. There are 13 residues in the CDR3. CDR3 region: CASSLGRAQPQHF. The CDR3 DNA reads as TGCGCTAGCAGCTTGGGCAGGGCTCAGCCCCAGCATTTT.

V is TRBV29-1 and J is TRBJ2-1; D may be TRBD1 or TRBD2 (6 bases each). The ends were cut back, 4 bases at V and 4 bases at J, with 17 bases in the middle. CDR1 SQVTM and CDR2 ANQGSEA come from the germline V gene. There are 15 residues in the CDR3. CDR3 nucleotide sequence: TGCAGCGTTGGGGGGTCGGGGGCCGGGTACAATGAGCAGTTCTTC. Translation: CSVGGSGAGYNEQFF.

The J gene is TRBJ2-1, the V gene TRBV12-3 or TRBV12-4; unclear D gene. The V and J ends lost 5 bases and 9 bases respectively, with 14 bases between them. The CDR3 has 13 residues. The CDR3 sequence is CASSPQVVGEQFF. CDR3 DNA: TGTGCCAGCAGTCCCCAGGTTGTTGGTGAGCAGTTCTTC.

Concerning this clonotype: Possible read error: a much larger clone is one base away. The chain joins TRBV9 to TRBJ2-7; maybe TRBD1 (5 bases). Per the germline V gene, CDR1 is SGDLS and CDR2 is YYNGEE. The CDR3 has 14 amino acids. CDR3 sequence reads: CASSVAQGAYGQYF. In DNA, the CDR3 is TGTGCCAGCAGCGTAGCCCAGGGTGCCTACGGGCAGTACTTC.

Of note for this clonotype: A read error may explain this, as a much larger clone is one base away. V is TRBV29-1 and J is TRBJ2-1, with D possibly TRBD1 on 6 matching bases. V lost 7 bases and J 10 bases, leaving 17 bases between the germline ends. CDR1 is SQVTM, CDR2 ANQGSEA, per germline. The CDR3 runs 12 residues. The CDR3 DNA reads as TGCAGCGCCACCACCAGGGGTGACGAGCAGTTCTTC. It is translated as CSATTRGDEQFF.

The chain links TRBV6-1 to TRBJ2-1, with TRBD2 identical over 10 bases. Trimming took 3 bases from V and 1 from J; bases not matched to a gene: 9. Germline V gene data show CDR1 as MNHNS and CDR2 as SASEGT. This CDR3 has 18 amino acids. CDR3 in DNA: TGTGCCAGCAGTGAGTTAGCGGGAGGCGTCCGGTCCTACAATGAGCAGTTCTTC. The encoded protein is CASSELAGGVRSYNEQFF.

The V gene is TRBV20-1, the J gene TRBJ2-1; tentative D call: TRBD2 (5 bases). With 3 bases removed from V and 6 bases from J, the gap between germline ends came to 15 bases. The germline V gene encodes CDR1 DFQATT and CDR2 SNEGSKA (reference sequence). The CDR3 covers 14 residues. In DNA form, the CDR3 reads TGCAGTGCTAGCCCCAAGAGGGTCCTCAATGAGCAGTTCTTC. Translating it yields CSASPKRVLNEQFF.

This clonotype has just a few counts. V and J are TRBV5-1 and TRBJ2-7; D unclear. Looked up from germline, CDR1 is SGHRS and CDR2 is YFSETQ. The CDR3 runs 16 residues. Trimming took 0 bases from V and 5 from J, leaving 18 bases between them. In DNA form, the CDR3 reads TGCGCCAGCAGCTTGGCGGTGGGCGCCCCTTCGGACGAGCAGTACTTC. It codes for CASSLAVGAPSDEQYF.

J is TRBJ1-4 and V is TRBV20-1; D uncertain. V was shortened by 8 bases and J by 0 bases, with 13 bases between the two germline ends. CDR1 is DFQATT and CDR2 is SNEGSKA in the germline V gene (reference sequence). The CDR3 is 14 residues long. The CDR3 reads CSLNQASTNEKLFF. CDR3 nucleotide sequence: TGCAGTCTCAATCAGGCCTCAACTAATGAAAAACTGTTTTTT.

J is TRBJ2-5 and V is TRBV5-1; TRBD2 aligns across 11 bases. The DNA matches TRBJ2-7 better at its end, which makes the J call doubtful. The germline V gene has CDR1 SGHRS and CDR2 YFSETQ. This CDR3 is 15 amino acids long. This CDR3 is CASSLEASGRNEQYF. CDR3 nucleotides: TGCGCCAGCAGCTTGGAGGCTAGCGGGAGGAACGAGCAGTACTTC.

The genes are TRBV12-3 or TRBV12-4 and TRBJ2-1; 8 bases fit TRBD2. CDR3 size: 11 residues. The CDR3 DNA sequence: TGTGGGACTAGCCTTTACGATGAGCAGTTCTTC. Translating gives CGTSLYDEQFF.

This clonotype was seen ten or more times. The chain is built from TRBV7-9 and TRBJ2-3; perhaps TRBD1 as D (6 bases). This CDR3 is built from 15 residues. Germline CDR1 reads SEHNR; CDR2 reads FQNEAQ (reference sequence). The V end was cut by 5 bases, the J end by 1 base, with 13 bases between. CDR3 protein: CASSGQRSRTDTQYF. CDR3 DNA: TGTGCCAGCAGCGGACAGCGGAGCCGCACAGATACGCAGTATTTT.

This chain joins TRBV5-1 and TRBJ1-1, with D unresolved. The CDR3 contains 13 residues. Germline-derived CDR1 and CDR2 are SGHRS and YFSETQ. The V end was cut by 6 bases, the J end by 0 bases, with 9 bases between. CDR3 in DNA: TGCGCCAGCAAAGAGACAATGAACACTGAAGCTTTCTTT. Protein: CASKETMNTEAFF.

The gene calls are TRBV20-1 and TRBJ1-1; D possibly corresponds to TRBD1 (6 bases). This CDR3 comprises 17 residues. The germline V and J ends were trimmed by 5 bases and 4 bases, with 26 bases remaining between them. CDR1 DFQATT and CDR2 SNEGSKA come from the germline V gene (reference sequence). For the CDR3, the DNA is TGCAGTGCTTCCCCTCAGGGGCAGGGAAGGTTGGGCACTGAAGCTTTCTTT. Amino acids: CSASPQGQGRLGTEAFF.

The sample holds a few counts of this clonotype. This chain connects TRBV9 to TRBJ2-1; 13 nucleotides align to TRBD2. After removal of 3 bases from V and 8 bases from J, the junction contained 5 bases not matched to a gene. The CDR3 sequence is 15 residues long. Germline V CDR1 and CDR2: SGDLS, YYNGEE. The CDR3 spells CASSELAGGLYEQFF. The CDR3 region has the DNA TGTGCCAGCAGCGAACTAGCGGGAGGGCTGTATGAGCAGTTCTTC.

This clonotype was detected a few times. This chain connects TRBV10-3 to TRBJ2-7; 11 bases line up with TRBD1. CDR1 and CDR2 (germline): ENHRY, SYGVKD. Trimming at V came to 6 bases and at J to 5 bases, leaving 3 bases not matched to a gene. The CDR3 is 13 amino acids. The DNA for the CDR3 is TGTGCCATCAGCGGACAGGGGGCGGACGAGCAGTACTTC. Its translation is CAISGQGADEQYF.

The chain is built from TRBV7-9 and TRBJ2-7, with D unresolved. CDR1 SEHNR and CDR2 FQNEAQ come from the germline V gene (reference sequence). Trimming stripped 1 base from V and 6 bases from J, with 13 bases between. CDR3 size: 14 residues. CDR3 nucleotides: TGTGCCAGCAGCTTAGGGTCCCGAGGTTTCGAGCAGTACTTC. Residues: CASSLGSRGFEQYF.

This clonotype was counted between two and nine times. This rearrangement joins TRBV7-9 to TRBJ2-7; D gene ambiguous. Germline V gene data show CDR1 as SEHNR and CDR2 as FQNEAQ (reference sequence). Trimming shortened V by 4 bases and J by 2 bases, and 9 bases separated the two germline ends. The CDR3 runs to 13 residues. CDR3 sequence reads: CASSSPKAYEQYF. The CDR3 region has the DNA TGTGCCAGCAGCTCCCCCAAGGCCTACGAGCAGTACTTC. Full variable domain (rest looked up from reference TRBV7-9 and TRBJ2-7): DTGVSQNPRHKITKRGQNVTFRCDPISEHNRLYWYRQTLGQGPEFLTYFQNEAQLEKSRLLSDRFSAERPKGSFSTLEIQRTEQGDSAMYLCASSSPKAYEQYFGPGTRLTVT.

CDR3 bases: TGCAGTGCTTCCTCTAATGAAAAACTGTTTTTT. Translated, it gives CSASSNEKLFF. The gene calls are TRBV20-1 and TRBJ1-4; D remains unclear. Trimming left V 5 bases short and J 3 bases short, with 4 bases between. Germline V lookup: CDR1 DFQATT, CDR2 SNEGSKA (reference sequence). The CDR3 is 11 amino acids.

This clonotype was seen just once. The rearrangement joins TRBV10-3 to TRBJ2-3; D is uncertain. Germline CDR1 is ENHRY and CDR2 is SYGVKD. V was cut by 0 bases and J by 1 base, with 2 bases left in between. The CDR3 runs 13 residues. The DNA for the CDR3 is TGTGCCATCAGTGAGTCGCGCACAGATACGCAGTATTTT. It encodes CAISESRTDTQYF.

The chain has TRBV29-1 and TRBJ1-2, with 7 bases matching TRBD1. With V trimmed by 4 bases and J by 3 bases, 5 bases remained unmatched. The CDR3 has 13 residues. The germline gives CDR1 SQVTM, CDR2 ANQGSEA. CDR3: CSVVTGTDYGYTF. CDR3 sequence (DNA): TGCAGCGTTGTAACAGGGACAGACTATGGCTACACCTTC.

This clonotype has a handful of counts. The chain recombines TRBV5-1 with TRBJ2-1; D is perhaps TRBD2 (5 bases). The CDR3 covers 13 residues. CDR1 and CDR2 from the germline V gene are SGHRS and YFSETQ. Trimming stripped 0 bases from V and 12 bases from J, with 13 bases between. This chain's CDR3 is CASSLASGDGQFF. The CDR3 DNA is TGCGCCAGCAGCTTGGCCAGCGGCGATGGGCAGTTCTTC.

The chain is built from TRBV6-1 and TRBJ1-4; D not resolved. The CDR3 is made up of 15 amino acids. Trimming pared 2 bases from V and 1 base from J, leaving 8 bases between. CDR1 and CDR2 (germline): MNHNS, SASEGT. The CDR3 sequence is CASSESLGTNEKLFF. The CDR3 nucleotides read TGTGCCAGCAGTGAATCCCTCGGAACTAATGAAAAACTGTTTTTT.

A few counts support this clonotype. The V gene is TRBV27, the J gene TRBJ2-5; D unresolved. The DNA matches TRBJ2-7 better at its end, which makes the J call doubtful. This CDR3 spans 14 amino acids. Germline V gene sequence: CDR1 MNHEY, CDR2 SMNVEV (reference sequence). DNA of the CDR3: TGTGCCAGCAGTTTATCTTTAGTCGGCCACGAGCAGTACTTC. Amino acids: CASSLSLVGHEQYF.

The chain uses TRBV5-4 and TRBJ2-7; 10 bases agree with TRBD2. The CDR3 contains 15 residues. Germline lookup yields CDR1 SGHNT and CDR2 YYREEE (reference sequence). V trimming: 0 bases; J trimming: 2 bases; junction bases outside the gene matches: 2. This chain's CDR3 is CASSLALAGAYEQYF. In DNA, the CDR3 is TGTGCCAGCAGCTTGGCGCTAGCGGGAGCCTACGAGCAGTACTTC.

The chain links TRBV6-6 to TRBJ1-1, with TRBD1 identical over 11 bases. J lost 1 base, V lost 6 bases, and 7 bases had no gene match. CDR3 length equals 16 residues. Germline loops: CDR1 MNHNY, CDR2 SVGAGI (reference sequence). CDR3 DNA: TGTGCCAGCAGCGGACAGGGGGCACGGAAGAACACTGAAGCTTTCTTT. Translating it yields CASSGQGARKNTEAFF.

In its sample, this clonotype was seen a few times. The chain employs TRBV7-3 and TRBJ2-1; 10 positions match TRBD1. The CDR3 is 13 residues long. CDR1 is SGHTA, CDR2 FQGTGA, per germline. V lost 8 bases to trimming and J lost 5 bases; unmatched junction nucleotides: 3. The DNA for the CDR3 is TGTGCCAGCTCCGGGACAGGGGACAATGAGCAGTTCTTC. Its protein product is CASSGTGDNEQFF.

The chain joins TRBV5-1 to TRBJ2-3; D not resolved. The CDR3 consists of 12 residues. Per the germline V gene, CDR1 is SGHRS and CDR2 is YFSETQ. V was clipped by 3 bases and J by 5 bases, with 7 bases between them. CDR3 bases: TGCGCCAGCAGCTCCCATGGAGATACGCAGTATTTT. Amino acid sequence: CASSSHGDTQYF. Filled out from reference TRBV5-1 and TRBJ2-3, the complete variable domain reads KAGVTQTPRYLIKTRGQQVTLSCSPISGHRSVSWYQQTPGQGLQFLFEYFSETQRNKGNFPGRFSGRQFSNSRSEMNVSTLELGDSALYLCASSSHGDTQYFGPGTRLTVL.

For the CDR3, the DNA is TGTGCCAGCAGCTTCCAGGGGGCGGGCACGACCGGGGAGCTGTTTTTT. Amino acid sequence: CASSFQGAGTTGELFF. V usage is TRBV7-3 and J usage is TRBJ2-2, with TRBD1 identical over 8 bases. In germline, CDR1 is SGHTA, CDR2 FQGTGA. Trimming cost V 3 bases and J 5 bases; bases outside gene matches: 8. The CDR3 spans 16 residues.